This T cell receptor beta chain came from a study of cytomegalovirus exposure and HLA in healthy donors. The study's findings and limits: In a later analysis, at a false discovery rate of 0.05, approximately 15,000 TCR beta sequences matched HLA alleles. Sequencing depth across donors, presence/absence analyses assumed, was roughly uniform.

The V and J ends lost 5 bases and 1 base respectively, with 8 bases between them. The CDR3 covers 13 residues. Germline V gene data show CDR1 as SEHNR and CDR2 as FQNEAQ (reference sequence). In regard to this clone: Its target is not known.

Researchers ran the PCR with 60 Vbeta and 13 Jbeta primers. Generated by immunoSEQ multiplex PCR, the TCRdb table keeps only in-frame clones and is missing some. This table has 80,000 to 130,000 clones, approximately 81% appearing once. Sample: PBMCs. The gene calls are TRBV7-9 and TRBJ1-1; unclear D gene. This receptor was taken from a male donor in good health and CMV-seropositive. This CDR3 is CASSRRGNTEAFF. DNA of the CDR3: TGTGCCAGCAGCCGTCGGGGGAACACTGAAGCTTTCTTT.